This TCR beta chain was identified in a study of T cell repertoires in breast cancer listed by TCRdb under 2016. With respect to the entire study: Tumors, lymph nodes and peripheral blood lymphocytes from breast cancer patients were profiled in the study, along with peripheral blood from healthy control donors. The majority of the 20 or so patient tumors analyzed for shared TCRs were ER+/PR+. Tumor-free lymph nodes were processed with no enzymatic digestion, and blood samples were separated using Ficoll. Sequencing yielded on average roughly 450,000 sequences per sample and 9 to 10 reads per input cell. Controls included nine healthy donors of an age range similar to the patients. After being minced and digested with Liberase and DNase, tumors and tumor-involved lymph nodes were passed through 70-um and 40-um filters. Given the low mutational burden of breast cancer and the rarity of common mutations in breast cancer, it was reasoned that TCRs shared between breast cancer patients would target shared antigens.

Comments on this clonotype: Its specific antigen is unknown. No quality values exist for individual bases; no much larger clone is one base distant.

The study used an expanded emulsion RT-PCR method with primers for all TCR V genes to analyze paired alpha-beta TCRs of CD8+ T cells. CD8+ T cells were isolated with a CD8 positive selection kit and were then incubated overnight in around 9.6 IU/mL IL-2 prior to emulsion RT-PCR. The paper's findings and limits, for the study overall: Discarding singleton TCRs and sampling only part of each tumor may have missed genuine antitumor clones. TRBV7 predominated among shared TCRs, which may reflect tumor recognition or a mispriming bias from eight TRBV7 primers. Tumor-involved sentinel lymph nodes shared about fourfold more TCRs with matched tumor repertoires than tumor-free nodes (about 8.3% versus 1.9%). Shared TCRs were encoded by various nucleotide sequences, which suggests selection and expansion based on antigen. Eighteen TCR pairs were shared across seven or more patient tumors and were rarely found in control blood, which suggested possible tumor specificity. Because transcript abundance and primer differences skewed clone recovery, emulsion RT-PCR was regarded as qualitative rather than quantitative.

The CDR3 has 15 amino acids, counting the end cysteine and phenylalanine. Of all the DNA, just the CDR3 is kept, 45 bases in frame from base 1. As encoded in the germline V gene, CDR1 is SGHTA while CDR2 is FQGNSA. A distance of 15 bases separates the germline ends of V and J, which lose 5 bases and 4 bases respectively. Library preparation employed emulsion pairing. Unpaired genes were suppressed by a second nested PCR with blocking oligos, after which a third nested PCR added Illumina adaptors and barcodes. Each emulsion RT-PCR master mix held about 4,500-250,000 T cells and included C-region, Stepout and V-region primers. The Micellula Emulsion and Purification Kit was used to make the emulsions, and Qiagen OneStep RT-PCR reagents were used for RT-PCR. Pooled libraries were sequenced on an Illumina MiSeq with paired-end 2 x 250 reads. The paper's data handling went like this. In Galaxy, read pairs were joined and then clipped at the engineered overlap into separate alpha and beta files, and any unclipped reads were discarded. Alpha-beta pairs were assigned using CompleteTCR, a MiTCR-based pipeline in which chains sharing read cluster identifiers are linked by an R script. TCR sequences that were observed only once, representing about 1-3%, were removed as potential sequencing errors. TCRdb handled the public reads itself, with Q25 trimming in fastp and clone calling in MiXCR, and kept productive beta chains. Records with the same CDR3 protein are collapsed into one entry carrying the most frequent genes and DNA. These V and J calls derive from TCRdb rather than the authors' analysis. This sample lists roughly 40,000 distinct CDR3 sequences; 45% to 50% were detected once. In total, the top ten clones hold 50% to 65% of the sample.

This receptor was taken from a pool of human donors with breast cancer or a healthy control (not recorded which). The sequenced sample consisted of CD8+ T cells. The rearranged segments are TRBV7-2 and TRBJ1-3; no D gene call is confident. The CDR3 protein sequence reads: CASSRQEGAGNTIYF. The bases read TGTGCCAGCAGCCGCCAAGAGGGCGCCGGAAACACCATATATTTT. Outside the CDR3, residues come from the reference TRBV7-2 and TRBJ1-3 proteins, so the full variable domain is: GAGVSQSPSNKVTEKGKDVELRCDPISGHTALYWYRQSLGQGLEFLIYFQGNSAPDKSGLPSDRFSAERTGGSVSTLTIQRTQQEDSAVYLCASSRQEGAGNTIYFGEGSWLTVV.